The 17 T cell receptor beta chains below were found in one sample sequenced in a study of regulatory dendritic cells for organ transplantation. Their recognized antigens are unknown. CFSE-labeled sorted T cells met regulatory or mature dendritic cells for under 6 days. Data came from immunoSEQ multiplex PCR; TCRdb stores just in-frame clones and leaves some out. This sample has over 20,000 clones, with approximately 85% found just once. The sequencing sample was made of naive CD4+ T cells from blood cultured with regulatory dendritic cells. Subset defined: CD45RA+ naive T cells. These receptors were collected from a human donor in good health.

The chain carries TRBV4-3 and TRBJ1-1; maybe TRBD1 (6 bases). This CDR3 is built from 15 residues. V was clipped by 0 bases and J by 11 bases, with 19 bases between them. Germline V gene lookup returns CDR1 LGHNA and CDR2 YSLEER. The CDR3: CASSQDEGTGFDAFF. Written as DNA, the CDR3 is TGCGCCAGCAGCCAAGATGAGGGCACAGGGTTTGATGCTTTCTTT.

This rearrangement joins TRBV30 to TRBJ1-5; D unclear. V gave up 0 bases and J gave up 4 bases, with 7 bases separating them. Germline V lookup: CDR1 GTSNPN, CDR2 SVGIG (reference sequence). The CDR3 is made up of 13 amino acids. The DNA for the CDR3 is TGTGCCTGGAGTGTGGGAGGTAATCAGCCCCAGCATTTT. Translation: CAWSVGGNQPQHF.

V and J are TRBV5-6 and TRBJ1-2; TRBD1 is a possible D gene (6 bases). Trimming shortened V by 4 bases and J by 7 bases, and 14 bases separated the two germline ends. CDR1 is SGHDT, CDR2 YYEEEE, per germline. The CDR3 consists of 13 residues. The CDR3 here is CASSNRVRTGYTF. DNA of the CDR3: TGTGCCAGCAGCAACAGGGTAAGGACTGGCTACACCTTC.

The chain recombines TRBV30 with TRBJ1-5; D ambiguous. Trimming stripped 0 bases from V and 0 bases from J, with 6 bases between. The germline V gene has CDR1 GTSNPN and CDR2 SVGIG (reference sequence). This CDR3 is built from 14 residues. CDR3 sequence (DNA): TGTGCCTGGAGTGTGCCGTATAGCAATCAGCCCCAGCATTTT. As protein: CAWSVPYSNQPQHF.

A note on this clone: Other nucleotide sequences from this sample produce the same CDR3. The V gene is TRBV29-1, the J gene TRBJ2-3; 7 bases align to TRBD1. This CDR3 has 13 residues. The V gene end was trimmed by 7 bases and the J gene end by 1 base; junction bases not matched to a gene: 5. Germline assignment: CDR1 SQVTM and CDR2 ANQGSEA. CDR3 in DNA: TGCAGCGCCCGAGGGGGCGGCACAGATACGCAGTATTTT. Residues: CSARGGGTDTQYF.

This chain links TRBV18 with TRBJ1-1; D might be TRBD1 (6 bases). Germline CDR1 and CDR2: KGHSH and LQKENI. Trimming took off 2 bases at V and 11 bases at J, with 12 bases between the two ends. CDR3 length equals 12 residues. The CDR3 loop reads CASSPKQGTAFF. The CDR3 coding sequence is TGTGCCAGCTCACCAAAACAGGGTACGGCTTTCTTT.

This chain links TRBV9 with TRBJ2-5; tentative D call: TRBD2 (6 bases). The CDR3 spans 15 residues. V was cut by 0 bases and J by 5 bases, with 14 bases left in between. Germline V gene sequence: CDR1 SGDLS, CDR2 YYNGEE. CDR3 bases: TGTGCCAGCAGCGTAGAGGGACTGACCCGGGAGACCCAGTACTTC. It encodes CASSVEGLTRETQYF. The full variable domain, completed using reference TRBV9 and TRBJ2-5, is DSGVTQTPKHLITATGQRVTLRCSPRSGDLSVYWYQQSLDQGLQFLIQYYNGEERAKGNILERFSAQQFPDLHSELNLSSLELGDSALYFCASSVEGLTRETQYFGPGTRLLVL.

The J gene is TRBJ2-5, the V gene TRBV14; no clear D gene. CDR3 length equals 12 residues. The germline V gene has CDR1 SGHDN and CDR2 FVKESK. Trimming removed 3 bases at V and 9 bases at J, with 11 bases between. CDR3 protein: CASSQLGVPQYF. Written as DNA, the CDR3 is TGTGCCAGCAGCCAGCTTGGAGTTCCCCAGTACTTC.

This rearrangement joins TRBV27 to TRBJ1-5; no definite D call. The CDR3 consists of 16 residues. Germline-derived CDR1 and CDR2 are MNHEY and SMNVEV (reference sequence). V shed 6 bases and J shed 3 bases, with 18 bases lying between them. CDR3 sequence: CASSKSSRGYNQPQHF. CDR3 nucleotides: TGTGCCAGCAGCAAATCAAGCAGAGGATACAATCAGCCCCAGCATTTT.

The V gene is TRBV7-2, the J gene TRBJ1-1; D not certain. The CDR3 is 13 residues long. CDR1 is SGHTA and CDR2 is FQGNSA in the germline V gene. With 2 bases removed from V and 1 base from J, the gap between germline ends came to 5 bases. CDR3 protein: CASSLLGNTEAFF. The CDR3 nucleotides read TGTGCCAGCAGCTTATTGGGGAACACTGAAGCTTTCTTT.

CDR3 coding DNA: TGTGCCAGCGGGTTACTAGCGGGAGGACCCGAGCAGTACTTC. It yields the protein CASGLLAGGPEQYF. This rearrangement joins TRBV27 to TRBJ2-7, with TRBD2 identical over 12 bases. The germline gives CDR1 MNHEY, CDR2 SMNVEV (reference sequence). The CDR3 has 14 residues. J was trimmed by 6 bases and V by 8 bases; bases with no gene match: 8.

The genes are TRBV28 and TRBJ2-7; D is perhaps TRBD1 (7 bases). The CDR3 extends over 19 amino acids. V lost 5 bases, J lost 0 bases, and 26 bases lay in between. Germline assignment: CDR1 MDHEN and CDR2 SYDVKM. The CDR3 DNA reads as TGTGCCAGCAGTATTCTCACAGGGGCCTCGGCGGGAAGCTCCTACGAGCAGTACTTC. This codes for CASSILTGASAGSSYEQYF.

The chain uses TRBV5-4 and TRBJ2-3, with 12 bases matching TRBD2. The CDR3 is 16 amino acids. CDR1 and CDR2 from the germline V gene are SGHNT and YYREEE (reference sequence). J gave up 6 bases and V 5 bases, and 10 bases lay outside the gene matches. CDR3 amino acids: CASRPNLAGGGDTQYF. CDR3 sequence (DNA): TGTGCCAGCAGGCCCAACCTAGCGGGGGGGGGTGATACGCAGTATTTT.

This clone has just one count. The chain is built from TRBV28 and TRBJ2-1, with TRBD2 matching 10 bases. The germline V gene has CDR1 MDHEN and CDR2 SYDVKM. Losses at the gene ends were 6 bases for V and 4 bases for J; bases not matched to a gene: 9. The CDR3 sequence is 16 residues long. This CDR3 reads CASRHNLAGVYNEQFF. CDR3 DNA sequence: TGTGCCAGCAGACATAATCTAGCGGGAGTTTACAATGAGCAGTTCTTC.

V usage is TRBV11-1 and J usage is TRBJ1-1; D ambiguous. The CDR3 loop spans 13 amino acids. The V end lost 1 base, the J end lost 0 bases, and 3 bases lay between the germline ends. The germline V gene has CDR1 SGHAT and CDR2 FQDESV (reference sequence). DNA for the CDR3: TGTGCCAGCAGCTTAGTGGTGAACACTGAAGCTTTCTTT. The encoded protein is CASSLVVNTEAFF. Full variable domain (rest looked up from reference TRBV11-1 and TRBJ1-1): EAEVAQSPRYKITEKSQAVAFWCDPISGHATLYWYRQILGQGPELLVQFQDESVVDDSQLPKDRFSAERLKGVDSTLKIQPAELGDSAMYLCASSLVVNTEAFFGQGTRLTVV.

This sequence joins TRBV7-9 and TRBJ2-2; 8 bases align to TRBD2. This CDR3 has 15 residues. J gave up 2 bases and V 6 bases, and 5 bases lay outside the gene matches. Germline CDR1 SEHNR, CDR2 FQNEAQ (reference sequence). CDR3 region: CASSLAGFNTGELFF. CDR3 in DNA: TGTGCCAGCAGTCTAGCGGGTTTCAACACCGGGGAGCTGTTTTTT.

The chain uses TRBV19 and TRBJ2-1; 9 nucleotides line up with TRBD2. V lost 2 bases to trimming and J lost 7 bases; unmatched junction nucleotides: 12. In germline, CDR1 is LNHDA, CDR2 SQIVND (reference sequence). This CDR3 has 17 residues. The CDR3 DNA sequence: TGTGCCAGTAGTATAATGGCGGGAGGGCCCTCCAGGAATGAGCAGTTCTTC. This sequence encodes CASSIMAGGPSRNEQFF.